Listed below are T cell receptor beta chains from one sample, sequenced in a study of T cell responses to AZD1222 COVID-19 vaccine. The assay was immunoSEQ multiplex PCR, and TCRdb's table has in-frame clones only and misses some. Seen here are around 80,000 clones, roughly 84% observed once, and the top ten hold approximately 11%. The input for sequencing was peripheral blood, taken on day 0 of AZD1222 vaccination. Every receptor here comes from an adult in good health. CDR3s include the opening cysteine and the closing phenylalanine or tryptophan. Each record gives: CDR3 length, V gene, D gene, J gene, clone size, CDR3 protein, CDR3 DNA. A D gene is named only where the DNA matches it firmly. Part of the rows lack a size; the others show once, few, many or a class for expanded clones.

length: 14; V: TRBV5-1; D: TRBD1; J: TRBJ1-4; size: once; CDR3: CASSVGTGGEKLFF; DNA: TGCGCCAGCAGCGTCGGGACAGGGGGTGAAAAACTGTTTTTT
length: 13; V: TRBV10-3; D: -; J: TRBJ2-7; size: few; CDR3: CAIREIRGYEQYF; DNA: TGTGCCATCAGGGAAATCCGGGGCTACGAGCAGTACTTC
length: 15; V: TRBV2; D: -; J: TRBJ1-5; size: -; CDR3: CASSAEQGRNQPQHF; DNA: TGTGCCAGCAGTGCAGAACAGGGACGCAATCAGCCCCAGCATTTT
length: 15; V: TRBV2; D: TRBD2; J: TRBJ2-2; size: -; CDR3: CASRRLAGGAGELFF; DNA: TGTGCCAGCAGACGACTAGCGGGGGGAGCCGGGGAGCTGTTTTTT
length: 13; V: TRBV5-4; D: -; J: TRBJ2-1; size: -; CDR3: CASSSPGENEQFF; DNA: TGTGCCAGCAGCTCCCCCGGGGAGAATGAGCAGTTCTTC
length: 16; V: TRBV15; D: -; J: TRBJ2-5; size: few; CDR3: CATSRGRSGSQETQYF; DNA: TGTGCCACCAGCAGGGGTAGATCGGGGTCGCAAGAGACCCAGTACTTC
length: 16; V: TRBV7-9; D: -; J: TRBJ2-1; size: -; CDR3: CASSPLRGSRYNEQFF; DNA: TGTGCCAGCAGCCCACTCAGGGGTAGTAGATACAATGAGCAGTTCTTC
length: 15; V: TRBV7-8; D: TRBD1; J: TRBJ2-3; size: -; CDR3: CASSYGQGGTDTQYF; DNA: TGTGCCAGCAGCTACGGACAGGGAGGCACAGATACGCAGTATTTT
length: 14; V: TRBV18; D: TRBD1; J: TRBJ2-4; size: -; CDR3: CASSAGTGSGIQYF; DNA: TGTGCCAGCTCGGCCGGGACAGGGAGTGGCATTCAGTACTTC
length: 11; V: TRBV29-1; D: -; J: TRBJ1-2; size: -; CDR3: CSVSERDGYTF; DNA: TGCAGCGTCTCGGAGAGGGATGGCTACACCTTC
length: 12; V: TRBV18; D: -; J: TRBJ1-2; size: -; CDR3: CASSQEDYGYTF; DNA: TGTGCCAGCTCACAGGAGGACTATGGCTACACCTTC
length: 16; V: TRBV28; D: -; J: TRBJ1-5; size: once; CDR3: CASSRTGTANNQPQHF; DNA: TGTGCCAGCAGCAGGACCGGGACTGCCAACAATCAGCCCCAGCATTTT
length: 17; V: TRBV7-2; D: TRBD2; J: TRBJ2-5; size: few; CDR3: CASTGGAGGTGRETQYF; DNA: TGTGCCAGCACCGGCGGAGCGGGAGGAACCGGTAGAGAGACCCAGTACTTC
length: 18; V: TRBV4-2; D: -; J: TRBJ2-1; size: -; CDR3: CASSQDLPRGNSYNEQFF; DNA: TGTGCCAGCAGCCAAGATCTGCCCCGGGGTAACTCCTACAATGAGCAGTTCTTC
length: 13; V: TRBV7-9; D: TRBD1; J: TRBJ1-2; size: -; CDR3: CASSLEGARGYTF; DNA: TGTGCCAGCAGTCTTGAGGGGGCGCGAGGCTACACCTTC
length: 15; V: TRBV2; D: TRBD1; J: TRBJ1-6; size: -; CDR3: CASSTRQGANSPLHF; DNA: TGTGCCAGCAGCACTCGACAGGGGGCCAATTCACCCCTCCACTTT
length: 14; V: TRBV6-5; D: TRBD1; J: TRBJ2-7; size: -; CDR3: CASSYSTGEYEQYF; DNA: TGTGCCAGCAGCTACTCGACAGGGGAATACGAGCAGTACTTC
length: 15; V: TRBV19; D: -; J: TRBJ1-1; size: -; CDR3: CASSPADRPNNEAFF; DNA: TGTGCCAGTAGTCCAGCCGACAGGCCAAACAATGAAGCTTTCTTT
length: 15; V: TRBV10-3; D: -; J: TRBJ1-3; size: -; CDR3: CATHPQGGSGNTIYF; DNA: TGTGCCACGCACCCCCAGGGAGGTAGTGGAAACACCATATATTTT
length: 13; V: TRBV11-2; D: -; J: TRBJ2-3; size: few; CDR3: CASSLQGTDTQYF; DNA: TGTGCCAGCAGCCTACAGGGTACAGATACGCAGTATTTT
length: 13; V: TRBV29-1; D: -; J: TRBJ2-2; size: few; CDR3: CSAATIQDGELFF; DNA: TGCAGCGCCGCGACGATACAGGACGGGGAGCTGTTTTTT
length: 13; V: TRBV10-3; D: -; J: TRBJ2-5; size: -; CDR3: CAISESGIETQYF; DNA: TGTGCCATCAGTGAGTCGGGAATTGAGACCCAGTACTTC
length: 12; V: TRBV6-2/TRBV6-3; D: -; J: TRBJ2-5; size: -; CDR3: CASSSGMGTQYF; DNA: TGTGCCAGCAGTTCAGGGATGGGGACCCAGTACTTC
length: 15; V: TRBV4-2; D: -; J: TRBJ1-6; size: few; CDR3: CASSQGFNQNSPLHF; DNA: TGTGCCAGCAGCCAAGGGTTTAACCAGAATTCACCCCTCCACTTT
length: 13; V: TRBV12-3/TRBV12-4; D: -; J: TRBJ1-1; size: -; CDR3: CASSLWGARVAFF; DNA: TGTGCCAGCAGTTTATGGGGCGCCCGTGTAGCTTTCTTT
length: 15; V: TRBV7-9; D: -; J: TRBJ1-1; size: few; CDR3: CASRSAGNKYTEAFF; DNA: TGTGCCAGCAGATCGGCAGGGAACAAATACACTGAAGCTTTCTTT
length: 15; V: TRBV10-3; D: -; J: TRBJ1-1; size: -; CDR3: CAISESFTGWDEAFF; DNA: TGTGCCATCAGTGAGTCGTTTACAGGCTGGGATGAAGCTTTCTTT
length: 13; V: TRBV7-9; D: -; J: TRBJ2-7; size: few; CDR3: CASTGGRSYEQYF; DNA: TGTGCCAGCACCGGCGGACGGTCCTACGAGCAGTACTTC
length: 17; V: TRBV27; D: -; J: TRBJ1-3; size: once; CDR3: CASSTVGPGVPGNTIYF; DNA: TGTGCCAGCAGTACGGTGGGGCCCGGCGTCCCTGGAAACACCATATATTTT
length: 13; V: TRBV3-1/TRBV3-2; D: -; J: TRBJ2-3; size: -; CDR3: CASSQRGPDTQYF; DNA: TGTGCCAGCAGCCAAAGGGGCCCCGATACGCAGTATTTT
length: 13; V: TRBV10-3; D: -; J: TRBJ1-5; size: once; CDR3: CAINAGEDQPQHF; DNA: TGTGCCATCAACGCGGGGGAGGATCAGCCCCAGCATTTT
length: 19; V: TRBV7-3; D: TRBD2; J: TRBJ2-2; size: -; CDR3: CASSLLPGLALPNTGELFF; DNA: TGTGCCAGCAGCTTACTACCGGGACTAGCTCTTCCGAACACCGGGGAGCTGTTTTTT
length: 12; V: TRBV18; D: -; J: TRBJ2-7; size: -; CDR3: CASSPLSGEQYF; DNA: TGTGCCAGCTCACCACTCTCCGGCGAGCAGTACTTC
length: 12; V: TRBV28; D: -; J: TRBJ1-6; size: -; CDR3: CASSLRDLALHF; DNA: TGTGCCAGCAGTTTAAGGGACCTAGCCCTCCACTTT
length: 14; V: TRBV7-2; D: -; J: TRBJ1-1; size: -; CDR3: CASSPHHMNTEAFF; DNA: TGTGCCAGCAGCCCCCATCACATGAACACTGAAGCTTTCTTT
length: 14; V: TRBV11-2; D: -; J: TRBJ2-2; size: -; CDR3: CASSSPGGPGELFF; DNA: TGTGCCAGCAGCTCGCCTGGGGGTCCCGGGGAGCTGTTTTTT
length: 16; V: TRBV27; D: TRBD2; J: TRBJ2-2; size: few; CDR3: CASSLGLGGRAGELFF; DNA: TGTGCCAGCAGTTTAGGGCTAGGTGGGAGGGCCGGGGAGCTGTTTTTT
length: 14; V: TRBV30; D: -; J: TRBJ1-3; size: few; CDR3: CAWRGPSSGNTIYF; DNA: TGTGCCTGGCGGGGTCCGAGCTCTGGAAACACCATATATTTT